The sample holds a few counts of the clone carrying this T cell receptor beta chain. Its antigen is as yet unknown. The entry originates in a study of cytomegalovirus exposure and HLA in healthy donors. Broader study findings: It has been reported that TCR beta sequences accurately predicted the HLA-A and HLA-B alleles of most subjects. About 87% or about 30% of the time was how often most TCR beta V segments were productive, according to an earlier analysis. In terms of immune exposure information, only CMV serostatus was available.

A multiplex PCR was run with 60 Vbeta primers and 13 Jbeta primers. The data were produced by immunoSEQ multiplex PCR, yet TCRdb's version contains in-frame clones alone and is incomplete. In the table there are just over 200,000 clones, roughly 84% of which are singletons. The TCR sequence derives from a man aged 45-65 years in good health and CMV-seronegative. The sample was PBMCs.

The CDR3 reads CASTTVTAGYGYTF. DNA of the CDR3: TGTGCCAGCACTACGGTGACGGCGGGGTATGGCTACACCTTC. This chain joins TRBV2 and TRBJ1-2; D gene unclear. There are 14 residues in the CDR3. Trimming shortened V by 7 bases and J by 5 bases, and 17 bases separated the two germline ends. Per the germline V gene, CDR1 is SNHLY and CDR2 is FYNNEI.